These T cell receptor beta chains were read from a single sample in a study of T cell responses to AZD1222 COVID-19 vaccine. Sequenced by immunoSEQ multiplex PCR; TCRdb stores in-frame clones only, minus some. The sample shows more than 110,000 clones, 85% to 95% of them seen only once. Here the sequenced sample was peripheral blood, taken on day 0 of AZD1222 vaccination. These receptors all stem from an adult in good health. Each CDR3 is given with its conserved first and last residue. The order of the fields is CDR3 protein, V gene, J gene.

CDR3 protein: CASSWNWISGNTIYF
V gene: TRBV5-1
J gene: TRBJ1-3

CDR3 protein: CASSRGGAAYEQYF
V gene: TRBV18
J gene: TRBJ2-7

CDR3 protein: CASSPKPGTGMGATDTQYF
V gene: TRBV3-1/TRBV3-2
J gene: TRBJ2-3

CDR3 protein: CASTRNNEQFF
V gene: TRBV5-5
J gene: TRBJ2-1

CDR3 protein: CASSPPGYEQYF
V gene: TRBV7-9
J gene: TRBJ2-7

CDR3 protein: CATSRVGQGQETQYF
V gene: TRBV15
J gene: TRBJ2-5

CDR3 protein: CSVESSASYEQYF
V gene: TRBV29-1
J gene: TRBJ2-7

CDR3 protein: CASSEWRTSGARGYF
V gene: TRBV6-1
J gene: TRBJ2-7

CDR3 protein: CASSNLGDRGTINEQYF
V gene: TRBV21-1
J gene: TRBJ2-7

CDR3 protein: CASSFSRAGGEHTEAFF
V gene: TRBV5-1
J gene: TRBJ1-1

CDR3 protein: CASMSTVRGEQFF
V gene: TRBV9
J gene: TRBJ2-1

CDR3 protein: CASSEIDGRGETQYF
V gene: TRBV2
J gene: TRBJ2-5

CDR3 protein: CASSLIGELFF
V gene: TRBV11-3
J gene: TRBJ2-2

CDR3 protein: CATSREQGDWYEQYF
V gene: TRBV15
J gene: TRBJ2-7

CDR3 protein: CAWGEQPQHF
V gene: TRBV5-4
J gene: TRBJ1-5

CDR3 protein: CASRIGNSPLHF
V gene: TRBV7-9
J gene: TRBJ1-6

CDR3 protein: CASSFRGRASYEQYF
V gene: TRBV5-4
J gene: TRBJ2-7

CDR3 protein: CASTWGGSVFSYNEQFF
V gene: TRBV27
J gene: TRBJ2-1

CDR3 protein: CASRLGLAGAGDTQYF
V gene: TRBV5-4
J gene: TRBJ2-3

CDR3 protein: CASSYLQSNQPQHF
V gene: TRBV6-2/TRBV6-3
J gene: TRBJ1-5

CDR3 protein: CASRGRDRGYSPLHF
V gene: TRBV2
J gene: TRBJ1-6

CDR3 protein: CASSESQGQREKLFF
V gene: TRBV10-1
J gene: TRBJ1-4

CDR3 protein: CASSQQGAYTIYF
V gene: TRBV3-1/TRBV3-2
J gene: TRBJ1-3

CDR3 protein: CASSWNTEAFF
V gene: TRBV3-1/TRBV3-2
J gene: TRBJ1-1

CDR3 protein: CASSSGGDATTEAFF
V gene: TRBV11-3
J gene: TRBJ1-1

CDR3 protein: CASSQTSLATQYF
V gene: TRBV4-3
J gene: TRBJ2-5

CDR3 protein: CASSDGLNYGYTF
V gene: TRBV10-2
J gene: TRBJ1-2

CDR3 protein: CASSQLSTGWAEAFF
V gene: TRBV4-1
J gene: TRBJ1-1

CDR3 protein: CASSQDRDGYTF
V gene: TRBV7-9
J gene: TRBJ1-2

CDR3 protein: CASSRLTGADTQYF
V gene: TRBV6-5
J gene: TRBJ2-3

CDR3 protein: CASGTNYGYTF
V gene: TRBV6-5
J gene: TRBJ1-2

CDR3 protein: CASSYGGISNYGYTF
V gene: TRBV5-4
J gene: TRBJ1-2

CDR3 protein: CARKEPGFGNSPLHF
V gene: TRBV2
J gene: TRBJ1-6

CDR3 protein: CASSQDGGRQPQHF
V gene: TRBV4-1
J gene: TRBJ1-5

CDR3 protein: CASSRWPGPPLNEQFF
V gene: TRBV28
J gene: TRBJ2-1

CDR3 protein: CASRRGNEQFF
V gene: TRBV12-3/TRBV12-4
J gene: TRBJ2-1